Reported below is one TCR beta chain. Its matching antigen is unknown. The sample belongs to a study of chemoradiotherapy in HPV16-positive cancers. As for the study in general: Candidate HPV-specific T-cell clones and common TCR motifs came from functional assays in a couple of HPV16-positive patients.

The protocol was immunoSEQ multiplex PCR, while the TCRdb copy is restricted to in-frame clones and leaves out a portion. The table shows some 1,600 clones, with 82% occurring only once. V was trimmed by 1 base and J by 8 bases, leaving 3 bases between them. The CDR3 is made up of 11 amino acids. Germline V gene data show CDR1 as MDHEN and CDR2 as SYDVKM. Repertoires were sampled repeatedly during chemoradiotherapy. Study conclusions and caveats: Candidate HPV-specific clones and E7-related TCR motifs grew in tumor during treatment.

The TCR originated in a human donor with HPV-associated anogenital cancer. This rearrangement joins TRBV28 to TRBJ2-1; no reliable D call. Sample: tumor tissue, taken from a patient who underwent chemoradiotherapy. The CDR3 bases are TGTGCCAGCAGTTTATATCATGAGCAGTTCTTC. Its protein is CASSLYHEQFF. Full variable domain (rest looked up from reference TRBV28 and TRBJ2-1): DVKVTQSSRYLVKRTGEKVFLECVQDMDHENMFWYRQDPGLGLRLIYFSYDVKMKEKGDIPEGYSVSREKKERFSLILESASTNQTSMYLCASSLYHEQFFGPGTRLTVL.